The 5 T cell receptor beta chains below come from one sample, sequenced in a study of brain T cells in children with intractable seizures. Repertoires were generated with immunoSEQ multiplex PCR, while TCRdb's copy carries only in-frame clones and drops some. The sample holds around 44,000 clones, more than 80% seen once. The sample consisted of peripheral blood, taken at surgery. These receptor sequences come from a girl aged 2-10 years with tuberous sclerosis and intractable seizures.

V usage is TRBV3-1 (or the pseudogene TRBV3-2) and J usage is TRBJ1-2, with D tentatively TRBD1 (5 bases). V lost 7 bases to trimming and J lost 0 bases, with 9 bases between them. The germline V gene encodes CDR1 LGHDT and CDR2 YNNKEL (reference sequence). This CDR3 region has 13 residues. The CDR3 reads CASNQGSNYGYTF. CDR3 DNA: TGTGCCAGCAATCAGGGTTCTAACTATGGCTACACCTTC.

In this sample, this clone turned up once. The J gene is TRBJ1-2, the V gene TRBV6-5, with D perhaps matching TRBD1 (5 bases). This CDR3 comprises 14 residues. CDR1 MNHEY and CDR2 SVGAGI come from the germline V gene. The V end lost 5 bases, the J end lost 8 bases, and 18 bases lay between the germline ends. CDR3 residues: CASSLYSGIGGYTF. Written as DNA, the CDR3 is TGTGCCAGCAGTCTATACTCAGGGATAGGGGGCTACACCTTC.

The chain links TRBV24-1 to TRBJ2-5; unclear D gene. From germline, CDR1 is KGHDR and CDR2 SFDVKD. V was shortened by 1 base and J by 1 base, with 6 bases between the two germline ends. The CDR3 has 14 residues. This CDR3 reads CATSDLQFQETQYF. CDR3 bases: TGTGCCACCAGTGATTTACAGTTCCAAGAGACCCAGTACTTC.

The chain couples TRBV6-5 to TRBJ1-2, with D hard to call. Germline values: CDR1 MNHEY, CDR2 SVGAGI. The CDR3 spans 14 residues. V was cut by 4 bases and J by 2 bases, with 11 bases left in between. The DNA for the CDR3 is TGTGCCAGCAGTTCTACTGCCGTGAACTATGGCTACACCTTC. Its protein product is CASSSTAVNYGYTF.

The chain is built from TRBV7-2 and TRBJ2-7, with 10 bases fitting TRBD2. Germline values: CDR1 SGHTA, CDR2 FQGNSA. V was clipped by 2 bases and J by 3 bases; unmatched bases: 4. There are 15 residues in the CDR3. The CDR3 sequence: CASSLLAGDIYEQYV. The CDR3 nucleotides are TGTGCCAGCAGCTTACTAGCGGGGGATATCTACGAGCAGTACGTC.